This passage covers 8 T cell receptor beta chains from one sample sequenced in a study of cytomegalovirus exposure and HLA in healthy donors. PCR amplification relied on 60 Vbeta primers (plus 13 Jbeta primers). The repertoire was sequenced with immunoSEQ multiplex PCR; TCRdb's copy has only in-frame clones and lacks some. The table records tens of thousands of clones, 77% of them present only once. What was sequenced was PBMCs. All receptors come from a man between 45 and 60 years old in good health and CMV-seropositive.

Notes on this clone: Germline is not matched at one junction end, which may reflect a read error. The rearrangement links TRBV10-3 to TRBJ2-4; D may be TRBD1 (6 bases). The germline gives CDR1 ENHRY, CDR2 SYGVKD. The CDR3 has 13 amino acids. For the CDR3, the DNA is TGTGCCAGCTTCGACAGGAGCGAAAACAGTCAGTACTTC. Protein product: CASFDRSENSQYF.

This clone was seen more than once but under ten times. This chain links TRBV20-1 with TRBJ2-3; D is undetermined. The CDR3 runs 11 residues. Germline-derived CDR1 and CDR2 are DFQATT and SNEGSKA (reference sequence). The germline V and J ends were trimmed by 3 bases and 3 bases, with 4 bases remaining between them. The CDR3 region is CSASPTDTQYF. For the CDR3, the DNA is TGCAGTGCTAGTCCAACAGATACGCAGTATTTT.

The CDR3 loop reads CASSQIAGLAVEGFLHNEQFF. The CDR3 nucleotides are TGCGCCAGCAGCCAAATAGCGGGACTAGCGGTAGAGGGGTTTCTCCACAATGAGCAGTTCTTC. The chain employs TRBV4-1 and TRBJ2-1; 11 bases match TRBD2. V lost 2 bases, J lost 5 bases, and 20 bases stayed unmatched. Germline values: CDR1 MGHRA, CDR2 YSYEKL. The CDR3 sequence is 21 residues long.

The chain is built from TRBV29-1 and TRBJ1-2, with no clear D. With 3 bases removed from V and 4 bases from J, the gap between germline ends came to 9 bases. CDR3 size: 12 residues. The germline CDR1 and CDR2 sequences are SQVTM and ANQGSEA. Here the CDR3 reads CSVDTTSYGYTF. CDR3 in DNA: TGCAGCGTTGATACCACGAGCTATGGCTACACCTTC.

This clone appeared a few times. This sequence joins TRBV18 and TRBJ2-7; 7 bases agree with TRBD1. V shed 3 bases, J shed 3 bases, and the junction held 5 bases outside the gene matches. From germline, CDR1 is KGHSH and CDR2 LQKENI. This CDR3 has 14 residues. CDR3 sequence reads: CASSPWDSLYEQYF. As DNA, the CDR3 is TGTGCCAGCTCACCCTGGGACAGCCTCTACGAGCAGTACTTC.

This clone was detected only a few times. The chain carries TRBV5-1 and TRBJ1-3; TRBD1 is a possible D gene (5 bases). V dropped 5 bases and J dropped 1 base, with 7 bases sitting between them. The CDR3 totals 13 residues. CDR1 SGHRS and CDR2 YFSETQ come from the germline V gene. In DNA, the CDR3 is TGCGCCAGCAGGCAGGGATCTGGAAACACCATATATTTT. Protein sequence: CASRQGSGNTIYF.

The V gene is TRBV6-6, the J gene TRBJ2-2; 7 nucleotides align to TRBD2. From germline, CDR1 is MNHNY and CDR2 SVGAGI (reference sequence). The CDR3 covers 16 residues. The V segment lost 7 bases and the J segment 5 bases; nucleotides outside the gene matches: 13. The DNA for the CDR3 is TGTGCCAGCATACTACTCGGGGGGTCGGGAACCGGGGAGCTGTTTTTT. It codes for CASILLGGSGTGELFF.

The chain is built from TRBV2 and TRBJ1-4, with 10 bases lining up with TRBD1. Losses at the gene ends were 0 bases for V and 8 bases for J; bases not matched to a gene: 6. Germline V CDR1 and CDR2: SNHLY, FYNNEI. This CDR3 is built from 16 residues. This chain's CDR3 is CASSEASGQGTEKLFF. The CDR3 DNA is TGTGCCAGCAGTGAAGCGTCGGGACAGGGGACAGAAAAACTGTTTTTT.